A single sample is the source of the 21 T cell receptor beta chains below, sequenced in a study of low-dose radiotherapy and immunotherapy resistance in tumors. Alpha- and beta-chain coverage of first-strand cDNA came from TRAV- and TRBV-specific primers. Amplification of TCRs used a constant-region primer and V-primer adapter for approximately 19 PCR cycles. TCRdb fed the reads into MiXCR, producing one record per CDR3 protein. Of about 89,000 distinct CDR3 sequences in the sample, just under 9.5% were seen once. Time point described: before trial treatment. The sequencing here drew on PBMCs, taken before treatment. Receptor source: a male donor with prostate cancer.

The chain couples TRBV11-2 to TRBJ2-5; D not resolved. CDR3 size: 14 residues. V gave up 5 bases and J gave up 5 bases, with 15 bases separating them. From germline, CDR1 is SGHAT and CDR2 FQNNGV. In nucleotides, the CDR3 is TGTGCCAGCAGCCCGATTGGGTCGATGGAGACCCAGTACTTC. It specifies CASSPIGSMETQYF.

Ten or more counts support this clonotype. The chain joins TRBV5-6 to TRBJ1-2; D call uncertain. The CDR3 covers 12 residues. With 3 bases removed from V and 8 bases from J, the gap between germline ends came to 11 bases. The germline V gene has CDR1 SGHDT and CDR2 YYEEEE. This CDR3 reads CASSSSAVGYTF. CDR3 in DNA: TGTGCCAGCAGCTCATCAGCAGTCGGCTACACCTTC.

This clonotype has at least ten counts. In nucleotides, the CDR3 is TGTGCCAGCAGTCTAAGGGGTGAGCAGTTCTTC. This gives the protein CASSLRGEQFF. The chain recombines TRBV28 with TRBJ2-1; tentative D call: TRBD1 (5 bases). V was cut by 5 bases and J by 9 bases, with 8 bases left in between. This CDR3 has 11 residues. CDR1 is MDHEN and CDR2 is SYDVKM in the germline V gene. Drawing the rest from reference TRBV28 and TRBJ2-1, the complete variable domain is DVKVTQSSRYLVKRTGEKVFLECVQDMDHENMFWYRQDPGLGLRLIYFSYDVKMKEKGDIPEGYSVSREKKERFSLILESASTNQTSMYLCASSLRGEQFFGPGTRLTVL.

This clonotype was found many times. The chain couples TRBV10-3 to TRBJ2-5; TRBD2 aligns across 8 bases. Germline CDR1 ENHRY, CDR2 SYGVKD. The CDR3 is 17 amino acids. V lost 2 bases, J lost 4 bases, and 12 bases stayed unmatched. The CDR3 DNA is TGTGCCATCAGTGAGCCTCCGGGGGGGGGCCAAGGAGAGACCCAGTACTTC. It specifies CAISEPPGGGQGETQYF.

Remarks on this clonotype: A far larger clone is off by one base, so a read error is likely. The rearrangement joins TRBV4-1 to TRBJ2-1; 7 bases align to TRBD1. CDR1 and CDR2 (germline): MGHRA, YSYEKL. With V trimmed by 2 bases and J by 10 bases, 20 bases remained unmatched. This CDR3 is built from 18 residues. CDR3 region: CASSQIQARTGLNYEQFF. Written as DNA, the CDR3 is TGCGCCAGCAGCCAAATCCAAGCGAGGACAGGCCTTAACTACGAGCAGTTCTTC.

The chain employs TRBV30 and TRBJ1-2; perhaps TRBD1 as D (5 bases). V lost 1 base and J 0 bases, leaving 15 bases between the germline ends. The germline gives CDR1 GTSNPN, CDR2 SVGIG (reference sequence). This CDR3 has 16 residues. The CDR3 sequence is CAWSGGFRGANYGYTF. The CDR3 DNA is TGTGCCTGGAGTGGCGGCTTTAGGGGCGCTAACTATGGCTACACCTTC. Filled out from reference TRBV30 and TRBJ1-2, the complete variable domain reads SQTIHQWPATLVQPVGSPLSLECTVEGTSNPNLYWYRQAAGRGLQLLFYSVGIGQISSEVPQNLSASRPQDRQFILSSKKLLLSDSGFYLCAWSGGFRGANYGYTFGSGTRLTVV.

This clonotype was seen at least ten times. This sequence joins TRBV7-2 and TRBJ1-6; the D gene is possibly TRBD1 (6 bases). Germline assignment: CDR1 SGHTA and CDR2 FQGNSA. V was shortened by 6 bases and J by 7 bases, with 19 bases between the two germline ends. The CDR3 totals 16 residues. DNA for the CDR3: TGTGCCAGCAGGGCCAACCAACAGGGTTCAAATTCACCCCTCCACTTT. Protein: CASRANQQGSNSPLHF.

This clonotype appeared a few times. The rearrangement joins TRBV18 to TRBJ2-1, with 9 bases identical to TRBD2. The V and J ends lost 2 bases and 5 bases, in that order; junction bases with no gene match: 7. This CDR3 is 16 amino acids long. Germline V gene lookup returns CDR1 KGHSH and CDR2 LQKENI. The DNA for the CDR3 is TGTGCCAGCTCACCAGTAGGGCTAGCGGGAAACAATGAGCAGTTCTTC. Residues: CASSPVGLAGNNEQFF.

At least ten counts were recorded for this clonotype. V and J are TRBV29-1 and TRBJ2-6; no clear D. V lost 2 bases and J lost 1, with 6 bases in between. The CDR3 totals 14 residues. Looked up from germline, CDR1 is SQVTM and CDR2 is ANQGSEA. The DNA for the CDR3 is TGCAGCGTTGAAAGGCAGTCTGGGGCCAACGTCCTGACTTTC. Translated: CSVERQSGANVLTF.

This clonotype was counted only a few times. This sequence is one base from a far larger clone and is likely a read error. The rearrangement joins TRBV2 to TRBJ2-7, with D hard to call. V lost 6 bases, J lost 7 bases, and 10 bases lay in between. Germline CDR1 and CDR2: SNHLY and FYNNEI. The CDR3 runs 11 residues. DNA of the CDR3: TGTGCCAGCAGCGAAAGTAATGAGCAGTACTTC. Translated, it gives CASSESNEQYF.

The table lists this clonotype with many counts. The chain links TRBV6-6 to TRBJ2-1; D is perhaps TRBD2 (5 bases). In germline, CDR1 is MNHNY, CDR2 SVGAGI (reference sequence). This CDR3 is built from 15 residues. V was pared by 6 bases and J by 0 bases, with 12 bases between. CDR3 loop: CASSYERSSYNEQFF. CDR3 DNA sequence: TGTGCCAGCAGCTACGAGCGGAGCTCCTACAATGAGCAGTTCTTC.

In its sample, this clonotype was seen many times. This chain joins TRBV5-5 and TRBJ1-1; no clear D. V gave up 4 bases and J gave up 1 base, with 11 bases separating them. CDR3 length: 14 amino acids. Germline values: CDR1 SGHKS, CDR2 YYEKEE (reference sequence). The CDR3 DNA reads TGTGCCAGCAGCCTCGGGAGGGCGAACACTGAAGCTTTCTTT. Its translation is CASSLGRANTEAFF. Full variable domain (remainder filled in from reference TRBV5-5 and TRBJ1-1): DAGVTQSPTHLIKTRGQQVTLRCSPISGHKSVSWYQQVLGQGPQFIFQYYEKEERGRGNFPDRFSARQFPNYSSELNVNALLLGDSALYLCASSLGRANTEAFFGQGTRLTVV.

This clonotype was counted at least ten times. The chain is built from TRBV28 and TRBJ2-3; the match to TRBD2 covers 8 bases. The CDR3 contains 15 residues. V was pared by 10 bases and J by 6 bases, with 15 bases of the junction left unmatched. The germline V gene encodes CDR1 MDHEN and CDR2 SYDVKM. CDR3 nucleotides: TGTGCCACACACCGAGCGGGAGCGCGATCGGATACGCAGTATTTT. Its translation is CATHRAGARSDTQYF.

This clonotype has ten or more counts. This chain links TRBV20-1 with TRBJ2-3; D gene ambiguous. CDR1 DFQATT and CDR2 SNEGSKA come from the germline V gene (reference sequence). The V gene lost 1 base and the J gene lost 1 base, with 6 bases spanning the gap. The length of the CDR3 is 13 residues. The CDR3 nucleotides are TGCAGTGCTAGAGGGATGGGCACAGATACGCAGTATTTT. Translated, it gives CSARGMGTDTQYF.

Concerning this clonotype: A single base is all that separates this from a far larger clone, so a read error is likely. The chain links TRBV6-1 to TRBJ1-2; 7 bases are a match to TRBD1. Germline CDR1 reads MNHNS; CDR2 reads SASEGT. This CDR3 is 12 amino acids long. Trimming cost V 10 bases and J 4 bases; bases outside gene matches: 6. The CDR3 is CANRGPGYGYTF. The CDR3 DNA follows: TGTGCCAACAGGGGACCTGGCTATGGCTACACCTTC.

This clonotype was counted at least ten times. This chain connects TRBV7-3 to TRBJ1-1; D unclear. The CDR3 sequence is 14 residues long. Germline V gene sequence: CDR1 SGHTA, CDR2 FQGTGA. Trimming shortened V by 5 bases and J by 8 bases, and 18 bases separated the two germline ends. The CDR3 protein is CASSPGPASPEAFF. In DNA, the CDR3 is TGTGCCAGCAGCCCCGGACCCGCAAGTCCCGAAGCTTTCTTT. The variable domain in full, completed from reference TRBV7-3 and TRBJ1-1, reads GAGVSQTPSNKVTEKGKYVELRCDPISGHTALYWYRQSLGQGPEFLIYFQGTGAADDSGLPNDRFFAVRPEGSVSTLKIQRTERGDSAVYLCASSPGPASPEAFFGQGTRLTVV.

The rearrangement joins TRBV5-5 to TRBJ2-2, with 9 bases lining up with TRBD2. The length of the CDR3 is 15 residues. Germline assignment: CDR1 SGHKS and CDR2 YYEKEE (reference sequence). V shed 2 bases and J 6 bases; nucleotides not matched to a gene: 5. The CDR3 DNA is TGTGCCAGCAGCTTCGGAGCGGGAGGAGCCGGGGAGCTGTTTTTT. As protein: CASSFGAGGAGELFF.

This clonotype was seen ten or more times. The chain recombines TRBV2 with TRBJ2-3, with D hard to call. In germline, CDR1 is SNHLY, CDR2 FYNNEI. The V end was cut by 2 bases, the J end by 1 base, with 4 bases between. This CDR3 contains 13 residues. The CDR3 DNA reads TGTGCCAGCAGTGAATTCGGCACAGATACGCAGTATTTT. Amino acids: CASSEFGTDTQYF.

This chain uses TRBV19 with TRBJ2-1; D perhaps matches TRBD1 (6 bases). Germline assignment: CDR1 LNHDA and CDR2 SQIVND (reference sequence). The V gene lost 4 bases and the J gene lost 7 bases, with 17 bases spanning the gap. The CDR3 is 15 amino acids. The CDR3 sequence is CASSTNTGMINEQFF. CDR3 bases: TGTGCCAGTAGTACGAACACAGGGATGATAAATGAGCAGTTCTTC.

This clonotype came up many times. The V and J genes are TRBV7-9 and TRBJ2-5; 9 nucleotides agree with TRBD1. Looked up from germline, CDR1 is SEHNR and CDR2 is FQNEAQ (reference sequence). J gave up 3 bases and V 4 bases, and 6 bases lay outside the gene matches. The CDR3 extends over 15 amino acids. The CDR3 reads CASSYGQGREETQYF. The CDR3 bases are TGTGCCAGCAGCTACGGACAGGGGCGAGAAGAGACCCAGTACTTC.

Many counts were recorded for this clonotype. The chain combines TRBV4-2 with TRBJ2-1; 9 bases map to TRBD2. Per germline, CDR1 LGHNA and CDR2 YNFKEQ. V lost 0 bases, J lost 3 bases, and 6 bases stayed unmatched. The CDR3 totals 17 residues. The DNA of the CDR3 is TGTGCCAGCAGCCAAGATGGGAATAGCGGGAGCTACAATGAGCAGTTCTTC. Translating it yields CASSQDGNSGSYNEQFF.